This T cell receptor (beta chain) is drawn from a study of control samples from healthy donors and cancer patients. A single count supports this clone. TCRdb keeps only in-frame clones here, not all; method: immunoSEQ multiplex PCR. The sample carries approximately 83,000 clones, more than 85% recorded once. V lost 5 bases, J lost 2 bases, and 10 bases lay in between. This CDR3 has 14 amino acids. Germline V lookup: CDR1 MNHNY, CDR2 SVGAGI (reference sequence). The chain uses TRBV6-6 and TRBJ2-1; TRBD1 might be the D (5 bases). This TCR derives from a young woman in good health. Sequenced material: blood. The CDR3 loop reads CASSVPGTYNEQFF. The CDR3 DNA follows: TGTGCCAGCAGTGTTCCAGGGACCTACAATGAGCAGTTCTTC.